A single sample gave rise to the 25 T cell receptor beta chains below, sequenced in a study of T cell responses to AZD1222 COVID-19 vaccine. TCRdb keeps only in-frame clones here, not all; method: immunoSEQ multiplex PCR. The sample lists some 150,000 clones; roughly four fifths were seen once. The specimen comprised peripheral blood, sampled on day 0 of MenACWY control vaccination. The receptors come from an adult in good health.

V usage is TRBV19 and J usage is TRBJ1-1; D not certain. The CDR3 runs to 13 residues. The germline V gene has CDR1 LNHDA and CDR2 SQIVND (reference sequence). V was pared by 4 bases and J by 4 bases, with 10 bases between. The chain's CDR3 is CASSTYRGTEAFF. The CDR3 coding sequence is TGTGCCAGTAGTACCTACCGGGGCACTGAAGCTTTCTTT.

The rearrangement links TRBV3-1 (or the pseudogene TRBV3-2) to TRBJ1-5, with TRBD1 as a possible D gene (6 bases). The CDR3 contains 14 residues. V was trimmed by 1 base and J by 8 bases, leaving 12 bases between them. CDR1 and CDR2 (germline): LGHDT, YNNKEL (reference sequence). The CDR3 DNA sequence: TGTGCCAGCAGCCAAGGGACAGTGAGGGAGCCCCAGCATTTT. As protein: CASSQGTVREPQHF.

The CDR3 sequence: CASSRPPSGGYQETQYF. The CDR3 coding sequence is TGTGCCAGCAGTCGACCCCCTAGCGGGGGGTACCAAGAGACCCAGTACTTC. This sequence joins TRBV6-6 and TRBJ2-5; 11 positions match TRBD2. The germline gives CDR1 MNHNY, CDR2 SVGAGI (reference sequence). With V trimmed by 5 bases and J by 0 bases, 8 bases remained unmatched. The CDR3 contains 17 residues.

The J gene is TRBJ2-5, the V gene TRBV7-8; 8 bases match TRBD1. Germline CDR1 reads SGHVS; CDR2 reads FQNEAQ. J gave up 2 bases and V 1 base, and 12 bases lay outside the gene matches. The CDR3 spans 18 residues. The DNA for the CDR3 is TGTGCCAGCAGCTTAGGACCCCAGGGGGCAGGAGGGCAAGAGACCCAGTACTTC. It translates to CASSLGPQGAGGQETQYF. Full variable domain (missing parts from reference TRBV7-8 and TRBJ2-5): GAGVSQSPRYKVAKRGQDVALRCDPISGHVSLFWYQQALGQGPEFLTYFQNEAQLDKSGLPSDRFFAERPEGSVSTLKIQRTQQEDSAVYLCASSLGPQGAGGQETQYFGPGTRLLVL.

The rearrangement joins TRBV23-1 to TRBJ1-5, with D possibly matching TRBD1 (5 bases). TRBV23-1 is given ORF status, its function remaining uncertain. CDR3 length equals 16 residues. V was pared by 1 base and J by 0 bases, with 10 bases between. For the CDR3, the DNA is TGCGCCAGCAGTCAATTAGCAGGGTTTAGCAATCAGCCCCAGCATTTT. It translates to CASSQLAGFSNQPQHF.

This rearrangement joins TRBV6-5 to TRBJ1-4; 7 bases agree with TRBD1. CDR3 length: 14 residues. CDR1 is MNHEY, CDR2 SVGAGI, per germline. V shed 6 bases and J 5 bases; nucleotides not matched to a gene: 6. The CDR3 DNA reads TGTGCCAGCAGACTGGGACAGCAGAATGAAAAACTGTTTTTT. Protein sequence: CASRLGQQNEKLFF.

The chain links TRBV6-5 to TRBJ1-6; no firm D call. Germline assignment: CDR1 MNHEY and CDR2 SVGAGI. The V end was cut by 9 bases, the J end by 8 bases, with 17 bases between. The CDR3 runs 14 residues. The CDR3 bases are TGTGCCAGTTGTGTAACAGCTCCACATTCACCCCTCCACTTT. Protein product: CASCVTAPHSPLHF.

The chain links TRBV19 to TRBJ1-2; 11 nucleotides match TRBD1. The CDR3 extends over 14 amino acids. V shed 3 bases, J shed 4 bases, and the junction held 1 base outside the gene matches. Germline V gives CDR1 LNHDA, CDR2 SQIVND (reference sequence). CDR3 sequence: CASSIGQGAYGYTF. The CDR3 DNA follows: TGTGCCAGTAGTATCGGACAGGGGGCCTATGGCTACACCTTC. The whole variable domain, filled in from reference TRBV19 and TRBJ1-2, reads DGGITQSPKYLFRKEGQNVTLSCEQNLNHDAMYWYRQDPGQGLRLIYYSQIVNDFQKGDIAEGYSVSREKKESFPLTVTSAQKNPTAFYLCASSIGQGAYGYTFGSGTRLTVV.

This chain connects TRBV9 to TRBJ2-3; no clear D. CDR3 length: 13 residues. Germline V gene lookup returns CDR1 SGDLS and CDR2 YYNGEE. V was trimmed by 0 bases and J by 2 bases, leaving 4 bases between them. CDR3 amino acids: CASSVATTDTQYF. CDR3 nucleotides: TGTGCCAGCAGCGTAGCTACCACAGATACGCAGTATTTT. The full variable domain, in which reference TRBV9 and TRBJ2-3 provide the parts outside the CDR3, is DSGVTQTPKHLITATGQRVTLRCSPRSGDLSVYWYQQSLDQGLQFLIQYYNGEERAKGNILERFSAQQFPDLHSELNLSSLELGDSALYFCASSVATTDTQYFGPGTRLTVL.

This clone came up a few times. V is TRBV5-8 and J is TRBJ1-5, with D unresolved. The CDR3 consists of 15 residues. Trimming removed 4 bases from V and 0 bases from J, with 11 bases in between. Germline V gene sequence: CDR1 SGHTS, CDR2 YDEGEE. CDR3 nucleotides: TGTGCCAGCAGCCTGGGAGTTTATAGCAATCAGCCCCAGCATTTT. As protein: CASSLGVYSNQPQHF.

The chain combines TRBV10-1 with TRBJ2-7, with D perhaps matching TRBD1 or TRBD2 (6 bases each). V was clipped by 6 bases and J by 2 bases, with 14 bases between them. The CDR3 consists of 14 residues. Germline V gene lookup returns CDR1 WNHNN and CDR2 SYGVQD (reference sequence). The CDR3 region has the DNA TGCGCCAGCAGCCCATCCGGGGGCCCCTACGAGCAGTACGTC. Amino acids: CASSPSGGPYEQYV.

The chain combines TRBV6-5 with TRBJ1-2, with a weak D call TRBD1 (6 bases). The V end lost 4 bases, the J end lost 0 bases, and 15 bases lay between the germline ends. The CDR3 consists of 16 residues. The germline gives CDR1 MNHEY, CDR2 SVGAGI. The CDR3: CASSSRGTAANYGYTF. The CDR3 coding sequence is TGTGCCAGCAGTTCAAGGGGGACGGCTGCTAACTATGGCTACACCTTC.

Only one count was recorded for this clone. V gene TRBV28 combines with J gene TRBJ1-2, with a tentative D call TRBD1 (5 bases). V lost 6 bases, J lost 6 bases, and 8 bases lay in between. The CDR3 contains 11 residues. The V gene's germline CDR1 is MDHEN and CDR2 SYDVKM. CDR3 nucleotide sequence: TGTGCCAGCAGCAGGGTGCATGGCTACACCTTC. Its protein product is CASSRVHGYTF.

This chain joins TRBV7-9 and TRBJ2-3, with D perhaps given as TRBD1 or TRBD2 (6 bases each). In germline, CDR1 is SEHNR, CDR2 FQNEAQ (reference sequence). V dropped 1 base and J dropped 3 bases, with 11 bases sitting between them. This CDR3 is 15 amino acids long. The chain's CDR3 is CASSLVQGRTDTQYF. In DNA form, the CDR3 reads TGTGCCAGCAGCTTAGTGCAGGGGAGGACAGATACGCAGTATTTT.

The chain is built from TRBV25-1 and TRBJ2-5; TRBD2 is a possible D gene (5 bases). The CDR3 is made up of 17 amino acids. The ends were cut back, 2 bases at V and 2 bases at J, with 18 bases in the middle. CDR1 is MGHDK and CDR2 is SYGVNS in the germline V gene. The CDR3 DNA reads as TGTGCCAGCAGTGAAGGATTAACTAACGGGGTTCAAGAGACCCAGTACTTC. Translating it yields CASSEGLTNGVQETQYF.

This chain connects TRBV9 to TRBJ1-3; D is undetermined. V was shortened by 2 bases and J by 3 bases, with 6 bases between the two germline ends. Germline V gene lookup returns CDR1 SGDLS and CDR2 YYNGEE. CDR3 length: 13 residues. The CDR3 protein is CASSVPGGNTIYF. CDR3 nucleotide sequence: TGTGCCAGCAGCGTGCCGGGTGGAAACACCATATATTTT. Combining the CDR3 with reference TRBV9 and TRBJ1-3 gives the whole variable domain DSGVTQTPKHLITATGQRVTLRCSPRSGDLSVYWYQQSLDQGLQFLIQYYNGEERAKGNILERFSAQQFPDLHSELNLSSLELGDSALYFCASSVPGGNTIYFGEGSWLTVV.

In nucleotides, the CDR3 is TGTGCCAGCAGCCAGGAGAGGGGTCCCGGCTACACCTTC. Translating it yields CASSQERGPGYTF. This rearrangement joins TRBV3-1 (or the pseudogene TRBV3-2) to TRBJ1-2; TRBD1 might be the D (5 bases). Trimming took 3 bases from V and 8 from J, leaving 13 bases between them. Germline lookup yields CDR1 LGHDT and CDR2 YNNKEL (reference sequence). CDR3 length: 13 residues.

This chain joins TRBV10-3 and TRBJ1-6, with 7 bases fitting TRBD1. V dropped 8 bases and J dropped 7; count of bases not matched to a gene: 11. In germline, CDR1 is ENHRY, CDR2 SYGVKD. The CDR3 extends over 15 amino acids. In DNA, the CDR3 is TGTGCCATCGGCACGACAGGGATGAGCAATTCACCCCTCCACTTT. It codes for CAIGTTGMSNSPLHF.

The chain uses TRBV9 and TRBJ1-1; TRBD1 aligns across 8 bases. Trimming cost V 0 bases and J 6 bases; bases outside gene matches: 10. The germline CDR1 and CDR2 sequences are SGDLS and YYNGEE. The CDR3 extends over 16 amino acids. This CDR3 is CASSVEPGGRWAEAFF. DNA of the CDR3: TGTGCCAGCAGCGTAGAACCAGGGGGCAGGTGGGCTGAAGCTTTCTTT.

This clone was found once. The chain has TRBV5-4 and TRBJ2-3; 10 bases are shared with TRBD1. V shed 7 bases and J 5 bases; nucleotides not matched to a gene: 7. Germline V gene data show CDR1 as SGHNT and CDR2 as YYREEE (reference sequence). The CDR3 is made up of 14 amino acids. The CDR3 DNA reads TGTGCCAGCGCCGGGACAGGGGTCGGAGATACGCAGTATTTT. This gives the protein CASAGTGVGDTQYF.

This clone was found once. The chain recombines TRBV11-2 with TRBJ2-3; a possible D gene is TRBD1 (5 bases). V was pared by 5 bases and J by 1 base, with 10 bases between. The CDR3 covers 14 residues. Germline V lookup: CDR1 SGHAT, CDR2 FQNNGV. Here the CDR3 reads CASSLPTGTDTQYF. CDR3 coding DNA: TGTGCCAGCAGCCTCCCGACAGGCACAGATACGCAGTATTTT.

The chain's CDR3 is CASSLGDNHGYTF. The DNA of the CDR3 is TGTGCCAGCAGTTTAGGGGACAACCATGGCTACACCTTC. V gene TRBV12-3 or TRBV12-4 combines with J gene TRBJ1-2, with D possibly being TRBD1 (6 bases). V lost 1 base, J lost 6 bases, and 9 bases lay in between. The CDR3 has 13 residues.

This clone was counted between two and nine times. This sequence joins TRBV13 and TRBJ1-1; TRBD1 is a possible D gene (6 bases). CDR1 and CDR2 from the germline V gene are PRHDT and FYEKMQ (reference sequence). With 5 bases removed from V and 3 bases from J, the gap between germline ends came to 10 bases. The CDR3 sequence is 13 residues long. The CDR3 loop is CASSGGQYTEAFF. CDR3 in DNA: TGTGCCAGCAGCGGCGGACAGTACACTGAAGCTTTCTTT.

The chain uses TRBV7-2 and TRBJ2-1, with 7 nucleotides matching TRBD2. Germline CDR1 is SGHTA and CDR2 is FQGNSA. J lost 4 bases, V lost 1 base, and 13 bases had no gene match. The CDR3 has 18 residues. The DNA for the CDR3 is TGTGCCAGCAGCTTAGAATCCTTTGGCGGGGGAGTTTACAATGAGCAGTTCTTC. It translates to CASSLESFGGGVYNEQFF.

The chain employs TRBV9 and TRBJ1-4; 9 nucleotides line up with TRBD1. There are 16 residues in the CDR3. Germline CDR1 reads SGDLS; CDR2 reads YYNGEE. With 3 bases clipped from V and 0 bases from J, the junction kept 3 bases outside the gene matches. Here the CDR3 DNA reads TGTGCCAGCAGCGCCACAGGGGGCGCAACTAATGAAAAACTGTTTTTT. Translated, it gives CASSATGGATNEKLFF.